What follows are 4 T cell receptor beta chains derived from one specimen sequenced in a study of early T cells in non-severe SARS-CoV-2 infection. TCRdb called the 5' RACE reads again in MiXCR, with one record for every CDR3 protein. Found here are some 80,000 distinct CDR3 sequences, around 5% of them singletons; the top ten hold approximately 7.4%. Sequencing was performed on whole blood, taken at baseline. These receptors came from an adult who was a healthcare worker with PCR-confirmed SARS-CoV-2 infection or an uninfected control (not recorded which).

This rearrangement joins TRBV27 to TRBJ2-5, with a tentative D call TRBD2 (6 bases). CDR1 and CDR2 (germline): MNHEY, SMNVEV (reference sequence). The CDR3 loop spans 14 amino acids. V shed 5 bases and J shed 2 bases, with 12 bases lying between them. In DNA form, the CDR3 reads TGTGCCAGCAGTCCTGCGCGGGGACAAGAGACCCAGTACTTC. It encodes CASSPARGQETQYF.

This clonotype was seen at least ten times. The chain couples TRBV14 to TRBJ1-3, with D unclear. There are 17 residues in the CDR3. Germline-derived CDR1 and CDR2 are SGHDN and FVKESK. V was clipped by 1 base and J by 4 bases, with 17 bases between them. The CDR3 DNA follows: TGTGCCAGCAGCCAAGCGGGATGGCCCTTGCAAGGAAACACCATATATTTT. As protein: CASSQAGWPLQGNTIYF.

This clonotype has a count of ten or more. J is TRBJ1-6 and V is TRBV28, with D hard to call. The CDR3 covers 15 residues. V was clipped by 5 bases and J by 7 bases, with 15 bases between them. Germline CDR1 and CDR2: MDHEN and SYDVKM. The chain's CDR3 is CASSPYGVGNSPLHF. CDR3 nucleotides: TGTGCCAGCAGTCCATATGGGGTAGGGAATTCACCCCTCCACTTT.

This clonotype showed up just a few times. At one boundary the junction diverges from the germline segment, which might be a read error. The chain links TRBV12-3 or TRBV12-4 to TRBJ2-1; 8 bases map to TRBD2. This CDR3 has 15 residues. CDR3 DNA sequence: TGTGCCAGCAGTTTAAGCGGGAGCTCCCACAATGAGCAGTTCTTC. This codes for CASSLSGSSHNEQFF.